This note documents a single TCR beta chain sequence. The repertoire was sequenced with immunoSEQ multiplex PCR; TCRdb's copy has only in-frame clones and lacks some. Of more than 150,000 clones listed, 90% were seen once; the top ten hold around 0.5%. The data belong to a study of blood T cell repertoires in COVID-19. Study as a whole: Samples representing acute and convalescent COVID-19 were sourced from the United States, Italy and Spain. T cells, B-cell-depleted T cells, or PBMCs provided the cDNA or gDNA that served as material.

Sequencing used peripheral blood. This clonotype originated in a man aged 45-65 years with acute or convalescent COVID-19.

The CDR3 spells CASSPILAGGPGELFF. CDR3 nucleotide sequence: TGTGCCAGCAGCCCGATACTAGCGGGAGGGCCTGGGGAGCTGTTTTTT. This chain connects TRBV7-6 to TRBJ2-2; 13 bases are a match to TRBD2. V trimming: 5 bases; J trimming: 8 bases; junction bases outside the gene matches: 8. Germline assignment: CDR1 SGHVS and CDR2 FNYEAQ. There are 16 residues in the CDR3.